This record looks at one T cell receptor beta chain sequence and its context. In this sample, this clonotype turned up a few times. Its antigen is not yet known. No base quality values were provided; no much bigger clone lies one nucleotide off. These data come from a study of T cells after yellow fever vaccination (dated by TCRdb to the late 2010s). With regard to the full study: The SMART-Seq v4 Ultra Low Input RNA kit was used to prepare libraries from fractions with low cell numbers. To track T-cell clones before and after primary and booster YFV17D yellow fever vaccination, bulk TCR alpha and beta repertoires were sequenced longitudinally. Blood was collected at multiple timepoints before and after primary and secondary immunization, and bulk PBMC replicates and cell subsets were isolated. Two healthy male donors, one aged 18 to 30 and one aged 30 to 39 years, were included in the cohort. Here is what the overall study found, with its caveats: A small share of clonotypes occurred in both CD4 and CD8 compartments, likely arising from convergent recombination. Only a couple of donors were included in the study, so the extent to which the findings can be generalized is limited. Compared with the primary T-cell response, the secondary T-cell response was weaker but faster, peaking on day 5 rather than day 15. Most clones expanded after primary vaccination (around 96% of CD4 and approximately 90% of CD8) were re-detected after the booster, suggesting that broad memory maintenance occurred. FACS-sorted repertoires could contain abundant contaminating clonotypes from the bulk population, so computational filtering was required.

Trimming accounts for 0 bases at V and 5 bases at J, while the number of junction bases matched to no gene is 9. In the germline V gene, CDR1 corresponds to MNHNS and CDR2 to SASEGT. The cysteine opens and the phenylalanine closes a CDR3 of 16 amino acids. The DNA shown is the 48-base CDR3, in frame from base 1. TCR cDNA was synthesized by 5'RACE template switching, which introduced a universal primer site and unique molecular identifiers. Priming of cDNA synthesis was performed from both the TCR alpha and TCR beta constant segments. Library amplification involved two PCR steps, and the second step added sample barcodes and sequencing adapters. Sequencing of libraries was done on Illumina HiSeq 2500 (2x100 bp) or NovaSeq (2x150 bp). The authors' analysis ran thus. MIGEC was used to demultiplex reads and collapse the reads into UMI consensus sequences, and MiXCR was used for V(D)J alignment. Vaccine-responding clonotypes were identified with edgeR using replicate PBMC samples, with FDR below 0.01 and a log2 fold change above 5 up to day 15 being required. CD4 or CD8 identity was assigned to each bulk clonotype according to whether the clonotype was present at higher abundance in the sequenced CD4 repertoire or the sequenced CD8 repertoire. TCRdb redid the processing of the public reads, applying fastp at Q25 and MiXCR, and retained in-frame beta chains. Rows matching on CDR3 protein sequence are summarized as one entry with the most common DNA and genes. The V and J calls were determined by TCRdb, not by the authors. This sample holds under 700,000 distinct CDR3 sequences; roughly a sixth were observed only once. The ten largest clones add up to roughly 17% of the sample.

This specimen's treatment or condition label, interpreted: live attenuated yellow fever vaccine strain. Two biological replicates of bulk PBMCs were collected at each blood-draw timepoint. A standard Ficoll-Paque protocol was used to isolate PBMCs from peripheral blood. RNA was extracted with TriZol from bulk PBMCs, CD4 and CD8 fractions, and dextramer-positive and dextramer-negative fractions. This receptor was taken from a man aged 18 to 30 who received the YFV17D yellow fever vaccine. Recombination joined TRBV6-1 with TRBJ2-7, with 8 bases in between that match TRBD1. This sample comprised PBMCs, obtained about 5 days after the first yellow fever vaccination. The nucleotide sequence is TGTGCCAGCAGTGAAGCACCGACAGGGGATCTCCACGAGCAGTACTTC. The resulting protein is CASSEAPTGDLHEQYF.